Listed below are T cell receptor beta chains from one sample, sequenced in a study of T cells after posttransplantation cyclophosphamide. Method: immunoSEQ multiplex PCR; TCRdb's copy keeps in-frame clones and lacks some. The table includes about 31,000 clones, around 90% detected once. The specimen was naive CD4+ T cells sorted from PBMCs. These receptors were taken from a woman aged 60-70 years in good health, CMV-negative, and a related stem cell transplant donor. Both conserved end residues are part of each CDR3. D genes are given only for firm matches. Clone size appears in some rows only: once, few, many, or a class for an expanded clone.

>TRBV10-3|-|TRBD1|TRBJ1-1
CAISGPGQGAAEAFF
TGTGCCATCAGTGGCCCCGGACAGGGGGCCGCTGAAGCTTTCTTT
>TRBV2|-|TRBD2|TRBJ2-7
CATKTSGKTYEQYF
TGTGCCACCAAGACTAGCGGAAAAACCTACGAGCAGTACTTC
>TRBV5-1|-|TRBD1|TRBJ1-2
CASSTGQGGNGYTF
TGCGCCAGCAGCACAGGACAGGGGGGGAATGGCTACACCTTC
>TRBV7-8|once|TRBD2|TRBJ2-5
CASSRTRGGIGETQYF
TGTGCCAGCAGCCGAACGCGGGGGGGAATTGGTGAGACCCAGTACTTC
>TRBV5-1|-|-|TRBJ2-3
CASSGQGKVLRELGTDTQYF
TGCGCCAGCAGTGGACAGGGAAAGGTTTTGCGGGAGTTGGGCACAGATACGCAGTATTTT
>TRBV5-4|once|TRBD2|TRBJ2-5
CASSLLAGGQETQYF
TGTGCCAGCAGCTTGCTAGCGGGGGGGCAAGAGACCCAGTACTTC
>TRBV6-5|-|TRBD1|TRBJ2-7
CASCCRQGTYEQYF
TGTGCCTCCTGTTGTAGACAGGGTACCTACGAGCAGTACTTC
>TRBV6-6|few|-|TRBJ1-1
CASNGPGGTEAFF
TGTGCCAGCAATGGACCCGGGGGAACTGAAGCTTTCTTT
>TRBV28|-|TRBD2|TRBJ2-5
CASRPPRLAGVRETQYF
TGTGCCAGCAGACCCCCAAGGCTAGCGGGGGTCCGGGAGACCCAGTACTTC
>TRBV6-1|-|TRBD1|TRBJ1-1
CASSEDRGSKAFF
TGTGCCAGCAGCGAAGACAGGGGAAGTAAAGCTTTCTTT
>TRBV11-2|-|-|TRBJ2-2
CASSLGAGPNTGELFF
TGTGCCAGCAGCTTAGGTGCGGGGCCGAACACCGGGGAGCTGTTTTTT
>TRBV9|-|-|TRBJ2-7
CASSVGWSGSSYEQYF
TGTGCCAGCAGCGTAGGATGGTCGGGAAGCTCCTACGAGCAGTACTTC
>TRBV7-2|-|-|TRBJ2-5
CASSPPGETQYF
TGTGCCAGCAGCCCCCCAGGAGAGACCCAGTACTTC
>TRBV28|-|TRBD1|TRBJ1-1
CASSSQGAGYTEAFF
TGTGCCAGCAGTTCCCAGGGGGCTGGTTACACTGAAGCTTTCTTT
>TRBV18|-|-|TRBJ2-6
CASSLTLGHLSGANVLTF
TGTGCCAGCTCACTTACCCTTGGACACCTCTCTGGGGCCAACGTCCTGACTTTC
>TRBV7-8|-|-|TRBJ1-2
CAFKKGGGASGYTF
TGTGCCTTTAAAAAAGGGGGGGGCGCTAGTGGCTACACCTTC
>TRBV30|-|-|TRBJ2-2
CAWNQGGTGELFF
TGTGCCTGGAATCAGGGTGGCACCGGGGAGCTGTTTTTT